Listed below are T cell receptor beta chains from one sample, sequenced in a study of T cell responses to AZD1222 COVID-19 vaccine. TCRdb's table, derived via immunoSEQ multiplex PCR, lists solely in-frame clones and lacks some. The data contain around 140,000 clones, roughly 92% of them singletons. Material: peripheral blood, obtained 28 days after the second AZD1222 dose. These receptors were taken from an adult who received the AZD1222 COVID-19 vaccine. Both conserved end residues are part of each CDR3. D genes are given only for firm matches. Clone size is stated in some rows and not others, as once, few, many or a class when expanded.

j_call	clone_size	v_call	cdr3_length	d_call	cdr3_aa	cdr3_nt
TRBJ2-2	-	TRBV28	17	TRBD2	CASSSPLGREYTGELFF	TGTGCCAGCAGTTCCCCACTTGGGCGGGAGTATACCGGGGAGCTGTTTTTT
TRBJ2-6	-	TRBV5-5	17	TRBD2	CASSQLAGGSGANVLTF	TGTGCCAGCAGCCAGCTAGCGGGAGGCTCTGGGGCCAACGTCCTGACTTTC
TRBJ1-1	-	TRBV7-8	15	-	CASSYISGQNTEAFF	TGTGCCAGCAGCTATATATCGGGACAGAACACTGAAGCTTTCTTT
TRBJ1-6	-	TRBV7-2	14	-	CASSFRGGGSPLHF	TGTGCCAGCAGCTTTCGGGGCGGTGGCTCACCCCTCCACTTT
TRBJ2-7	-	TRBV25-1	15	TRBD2	CASSGGLADSYEQYF	TGTGCCAGCAGTGGGGGACTAGCGGACTCCTACGAGCAGTACTTC
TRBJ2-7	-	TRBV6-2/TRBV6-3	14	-	CASSYYGRSYEQYF	TGTGCCAGCAGTTATTATGGTAGATCCTACGAGCAGTACTTC
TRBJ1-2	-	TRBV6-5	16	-	CASSYSTKGDLGGYTF	TGTGCCAGCAGTTACTCGACTAAGGGGGACCTTGGGGGCTACACCTTC
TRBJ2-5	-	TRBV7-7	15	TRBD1	CASSLVGTDGETQYF	TGTGCTAGCAGCTTAGTAGGGACAGACGGGGAGACCCAGTACTTC
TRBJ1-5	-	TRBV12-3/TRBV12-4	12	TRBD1	CASRTGNQPQHF	TGTGCCAGCAGGACAGGGAATCAGCCCCAGCATTTT
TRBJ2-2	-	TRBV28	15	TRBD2	CASSSGTSGAGELFF	TGTGCCAGCAGCTCCGGGACTAGCGGTGCCGGGGAGCTGTTTTTT
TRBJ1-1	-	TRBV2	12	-	CASIYKNTEAFF	TGTGCCAGCATCTACAAGAACACTGAAGCTTTCTTT
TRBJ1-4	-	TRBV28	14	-	CASSSPGVGEKLFF	TGTGCCAGCAGTTCACCGGGAGTCGGTGAAAAACTGTTTTTT
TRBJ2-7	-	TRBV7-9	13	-	CASSLARGNEQYF	TGTGCCAGCAGCTTAGCGCGAGGGAACGAGCAGTACTTC
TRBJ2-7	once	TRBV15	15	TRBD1	CATSRNRDRGYEQYF	TGTGCCACCAGCAGAAACCGGGACAGGGGGTACGAGCAGTACTTC
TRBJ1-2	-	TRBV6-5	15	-	CASRPGPRQNYGYTF	TGTGCCAGCAGACCAGGTCCAAGACAGAACTATGGCTACACCTTC
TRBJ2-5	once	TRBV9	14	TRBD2	CASSPRLARETQYF	TGTGCCAGCAGCCCTCGACTAGCTCGAGAGACCCAGTACTTC
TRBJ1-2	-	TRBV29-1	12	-	CSVEPGPYGYTF	TGCAGCGTGGAACCCGGCCCTTATGGCTACACCTTC
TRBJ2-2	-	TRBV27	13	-	CASSLSNTGELFF	TGTGCCAGCAGTTTATCGAACACCGGGGAGCTGTTTTTT
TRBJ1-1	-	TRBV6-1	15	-	CASSEMSGRNTEAFF	TGTGCCAGCAGTGAAATGAGTGGTAGGAACACTGAAGCTTTCTTT
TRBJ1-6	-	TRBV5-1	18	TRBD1	CASSLVGQGSSYNSPLHF	TGCGCCAGCAGCTTGGTAGGACAGGGAAGCTCCTATAATTCACCCCTCCACTTT
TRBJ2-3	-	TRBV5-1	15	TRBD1	CASGGTGGSTDTQYF	TGCGCCAGCGGAGGGACAGGGGGCTCCACAGATACGCAGTATTTT
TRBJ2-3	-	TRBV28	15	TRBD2	CASSTSGSGPDTQYF	TGTGCCAGCAGTACTAGCGGGAGCGGGCCAGATACGCAGTATTTT
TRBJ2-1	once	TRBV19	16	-	CASSVGGGGAYNEQFF	TGTGCCAGTAGTGTGGGCGGTGGAGGAGCCTACAATGAGCAGTTCTTC
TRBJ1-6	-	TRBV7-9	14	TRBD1	CASSPGTDNSPLHF	TGTGCCAGCAGCCCCGGGACAGACAATTCACCCCTCCACTTT
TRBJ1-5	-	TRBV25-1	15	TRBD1	CASSQTGVFDQPQHF	TGTGCCAGCAGTCAGACAGGGGTTTTCGATCAGCCCCAGCATTTT
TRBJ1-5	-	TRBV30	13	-	CAWSGRADQPQHF	TGTGCCTGGAGTGGCAGGGCCGATCAGCCCCAGCATTTT
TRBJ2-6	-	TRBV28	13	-	CATRDSGANVLTF	TGTGCCACCCGGGACTCTGGGGCCAACGTCCTGACTTTC
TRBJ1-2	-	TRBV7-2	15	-	CASSFVEGGGYGYTF	TGTGCCAGCAGCTTCGTTGAAGGGGGTGGCTATGGCTACACCTTC